These T cell receptor beta chains were read from a single sample in a study of shared clonotypes between healthy human individuals. Clones were read by immunoSEQ multiplex PCR, and TCRdb kept only the in-frame ones, dropping some. The sample lists about 490,000 clones; 76% were seen once. Sequencing used PBMCs. These receptor sequences come from a woman aged 40-49 years in good health. Some clones in this sample may be carry-over from other donors' samples. CDR3s include the opening cysteine and the closing phenylalanine or tryptophan. D genes are given only for firm matches. A row's size may be missing; if present it is once, few, many or a size class.

D gene	V gene	J gene	clone size	CDR3 protein	CDR3 DNA
-	TRBV27	TRBJ2-3	-	CASSFWTDTDTQYF	TGTGCCAGCAGTTTCTGGACGGACACAGATACGCAGTATTTT
-	TRBV19	TRBJ1-1	-	CASSIRTGNTEAFF	TGTGCCAGTAGTATAAGAACAGGGAACACTGAAGCTTTCTTT
-	TRBV6-5	TRBJ2-1	-	CASSPLTSSYNEQFF	TGTGCCAGCAGTCCACTTACGAGCTCCTACAATGAGCAGTTCTTC
-	TRBV2	TRBJ2-7	many	CAVFGGNYYEQYF	TGTGCTGTGTTTGGGGGGAATTACTACGAGCAGTACTTC
TRBD1	TRBV30	TRBJ1-1	few	CAWRLTGQGLTEAFF	TGTGCCTGGAGACTCACCGGACAGGGGCTCACTGAAGCTTTCTTT
TRBD2	TRBV10-2	TRBJ2-7	-	CASRLAGDSYEQYF	TGCGCCAGCAGACTAGCGGGGGACTCCTACGAGCAGTACTTC
TRBD1	TRBV5-4	TRBJ1-1	-	CASSDGQGNTEAFF	TGTGCCAGCAGCGATGGACAGGGAAACACTGAAGCTTTCTTT
-	TRBV20-1	TRBJ2-4	-	CSANLRTGQYF	TGCAGTGCTAACCTCAGGACCGGTCAGTACTTC
-	TRBV21-1	TRBJ2-1	-	CAASFRRYNEQFF	TGTGCCGCGTCCTTCAGGCGGTACAATGAGCAGTTCTTC
TRBD1	TRBV2	TRBJ2-7	-	CASTTDRVREQYF	TGTGCCAGCACTACCGACAGGGTTCGCGAGCAGTACTTC
TRBD1	TRBV7-8	TRBJ1-1	-	CASSPGQGGRTEAFF	TGTGCCAGCAGCCCGGGACAGGGGGGAAGGACTGAAGCTTTCTTT
-	TRBV30	TRBJ2-1	-	CAWSVRGRLDTYNEQFF	TGTGCCTGGAGTGTACGGGGGCGGCTCGATACCTACAATGAGCAGTTCTTC
-	TRBV5-8	TRBJ2-5	-	CASSPGTDHIGETQYF	TGTGCCAGCAGCCCCGGGACCGATCATATAGGGGAGACCCAGTACTTC
-	TRBV6-1	TRBJ1-5	-	CATTGANQPQHF	TGTGCCACCACAGGAGCTAATCAGCCCCAGCATTTT
TRBD1	TRBV29-1	TRBJ1-1	few	CSVEDRGRFVNTEAFF	TGCAGCGTTGAGGACAGGGGCCGATTCGTGAACACTGAAGCTTTCTTT
-	TRBV13	TRBJ2-1	-	CASSLIQGLGHNEQFF	TGTGCCAGCAGCTTAATACAGGGCTTGGGCCACAATGAGCAGTTCTTC
-	TRBV27	TRBJ2-5	-	CASSLNRGGETQYF	TGTGCCAGCAGTTTAAATAGGGGAGGAGAGACCCAGTACTTC
-	TRBV9	TRBJ2-3	-	CASSPRSSASTDTQYF	TGTGCCAGCAGCCCCCGGAGTAGCGCCAGCACAGATACGCAGTATTTT
-	TRBV4-2	TRBJ1-5	-	CASSQSGEGYQPQHF	TGTGCCAGCAGCCAATCCGGAGAAGGATATCAGCCCCAGCATTTT
-	TRBV6-6	TRBJ2-7	-	CASSDSSYEQYF	TGTGCCAGCAGTGACAGTTCTTACGAGCAGTACTTC
TRBD1	TRBV30	TRBJ1-2	-	CAWRGQGAYGYTF	TGTGCCTGGAGAGGACAGGGGGCTTATGGCTACACCTTC
-	TRBV10-2	TRBJ1-2	once	CASSEGQGILYGYTF	TGCGCCAGCAGTGAGGGGCAGGGCATTCTCTATGGCTACACCTTC
-	TRBV28	TRBJ2-7	-	CAPEGAISYEQYF	TGTGCCCCCGAAGGGGCGATTTCCTACGAGCAGTACTTC
-	TRBV10-1	TRBJ2-1	-	CASSNRGNEQFF	TGCGCCAGCAGTAATAGGGGCAATGAGCAGTTCTTC
-	TRBV25-1	TRBJ2-3	-	CASSDPRSDTQYF	TGTGCCAGCAGTGACCCTAGATCAGATACGCAGTATTTT
TRBD2	TRBV4-3	TRBJ2-7	-	CASSQELAGAGSYEQYF	TGCGCCAGCAGCCAAGAGCTAGCGGGAGCGGGCTCCTACGAGCAGTACTTC
-	TRBV28	TRBJ1-6	many	CASSPPPGRVNSPLHF	TGTGCCAGCAGTCCTCCCCCGGGACGCGTTAATTCACCCCTCCACTTT
-	TRBV27	TRBJ1-6	once	CASSPTILQGSPLHF	TGTGCCAGCAGTCCGACTATATTACAGGGTTCACCCCTCCACTTT
-	TRBV18	TRBJ1-2	-	CASSPDTIYGYTF	TGTGCCAGCTCACCAGACACAATCTATGGCTACACCTTC
-	TRBV6-5	TRBJ2-4	-	CASRRGPEGIQYF	TGTGCCAGCAGACGGGGACCGGAAGGCATTCAGTACTTC
-	TRBV7-9	TRBJ1-5	-	CASSPDSYQPQHF	TGTGCCAGCAGCCCCGACAGTTATCAGCCCCAGCATTTT
-	TRBV27	TRBJ2-7	-	CASSNTEISYEQYF	TGTGCCAGCAGTAATACGGAAATCTCCTACGAGCAGTACTTC
-	TRBV5-1	TRBJ2-5	-	CASSLSMETQYF	TGCGCCAGCAGCTTGTCGATGGAGACCCAGTACTTC
TRBD2	TRBV10-3	TRBJ2-2	-	CAISDVTGLAGPNTGELFF	TGTGCCATCAGTGACGTCACGGGACTAGCGGGCCCGAACACCGGGGAGCTGTTTTTT
-	TRBV7-8	TRBJ2-7	-	CASSTRDGTYEQYF	TGTGCCAGCAGCACTCGGGACGGAACCTACGAGCAGTACTTC
-	TRBV28	TRBJ2-7	few	CASRRQGGLSYEQYF	TGTGCCAGCAGGCGTCAGGGGGGCCTCTCCTACGAGCAGTACTTC
TRBD2	TRBV30	TRBJ2-5	-	CAWSRGLAGVDQETQYF	TGTGCCTGGAGTCGAGGACTAGCGGGAGTCGACCAAGAGACCCAGTACTTC
-	TRBV28	TRBJ1-1	many	CASSPPKMNTEAFF	TGTGCCAGCAGCCCCCCCAAGATGAACACTGAAGCTTTCTTT
TRBD1	TRBV28	TRBJ1-4	-	CASSETGGNGRLFF	TGTGCCAGCAGCGAAACAGGGGGTAATGGAAGACTGTTTTTT
-	TRBV4-3	TRBJ1-1	-	CASSQLTYNTEAFF	TGCGCCAGCAGCCAACTGACCTATAACACTGAAGCTTTCTTT
TRBD2	TRBV7-3	TRBJ2-5	-	CASSPSTGLAGVRETQYF	TGTGCCAGCAGCCCATCAACCGGACTAGCGGGAGTAAGGGAGACCCAGTACTTC
-	TRBV30	TRBJ2-7	-	CAWSLVTYEQYF	TGTGCCTGGAGTTTAGTGACCTACGAGCAGTACTTC
-	TRBV7-2	TRBJ1-5	-	CASSLVPSNQPQHF	TGTGCCAGCAGCTTGGTTCCCAGCAATCAGCCCCAGCATTTT
-	TRBV5-1	TRBJ2-3	-	CASSLVSSGPGTQYF	TGCGCCAGCAGCTTGGTATCGAGCGGGCCCGGTACGCAGTATTTT
TRBD1	TRBV5-4	TRBJ2-5	-	CASSFPGQGIETQYF	TGTGCCAGCAGCTTTCCCGGACAGGGAATAGAGACCCAGTACTTC
-	TRBV28	TRBJ2-7	-	CASSTVGTFSSYEQYF	TGTGCCAGCAGTACCGTCGGGACTTTCTCGAGCTACGAGCAGTACTTC
-	TRBV11-3	TRBJ2-5	-	CASSLGSGPGTQYF	TGTGCCAGCAGCTTGGGTAGCGGACCGGGGACCCAGTACTTC
-	TRBV7-5	TRBJ1-6	-	CVRSQSPLHF	TGTGTCAGAAGCCAATCACCCCTCCACTTT
TRBD2	TRBV27	TRBJ2-2	-	CASRQLGLASSGELFF	TGTGCCAGCAGGCAGTTGGGACTAGCAAGTTCGGGGGAGCTGTTTTTT
-	TRBV11-2	TRBJ2-2	-	CASSLTGRWTGELFF	TGTGCCAGCAGCTTAACCGGCAGGTGGACCGGGGAGCTGTTTTTT
TRBD1	TRBV10-3	TRBJ2-7	-	CAISEGDPGQGTEQYF	TGTGCCATCAGTGAGGGTGACCCGGGACAGGGGACCGAGCAGTACTTC
-	TRBV5-1	TRBJ1-1	-	CASSPDWMTEAFF	TGCGCCAGCAGCCCAGACTGGATGACGGAAGCTTTCTTT
TRBD1	TRBV11-1	TRBJ1-1	once	CASSLEQGSTEAFF	TGTGCCAGCAGCTTAGAACAGGGGAGCACTGAAGCTTTCTTT
-	TRBV7-9	TRBJ2-3	-	CASSLVAGVTDTQYF	TGTGCCAGCAGCTTAGTTGCAGGAGTAACAGATACGCAGTATTTT
TRBD2	TRBV19	TRBJ2-4	-	CASSDSTSRWIAKNIQYF	TGTGCCAGTAGTGACTCGACTAGCAGGTGGATAGCCAAAAACATTCAGTACTTC
-	TRBV19	TRBJ1-1	few	CASKGFGTEAFF	TGTGCCAGTAAGGGTTTTGGCACTGAAGCTTTCTTT
-	TRBV28	TRBJ2-3	-	CASSQSPSTDTQYF	TGTGCCAGCTCTCAGAGTCCAAGCACAGATACGCAGTATTTT
-	TRBV10-3	TRBJ1-3	-	CAIRGDGAGNTIYF	TGTGCCATCAGGGGGGACGGAGCCGGAAACACCATATATTTT
TRBD2	TRBV4-2	TRBJ2-3	-	CASSQQGLAGTTDTQYF	TGTGCCAGCAGCCAACAAGGACTAGCGGGAACCACAGATACGCAGTATTTT
-	TRBV5-1	TRBJ1-5	-	CASSLEGGEQPQHF	TGCGCCAGCAGCTTGGAGGGAGGCGAACAGCCCCAGCATTTT